The following is a T cell receptor beta chain sequence with its context. What it binds is unknown. The sample is drawn from a study of graft-versus-host responses after intestinal transplantation. At the level of the study: Recipients obtained multivisceral, liver-intestinal, or isolated intestinal transplants. Each patient got anti-thymocyte globulin induction, then tacrolimus and steroids for roughly 3 years.

Overall study results and limits: Some GvH clones appeared in ileal mucosa or blood before recipient bone marrow. Early after transplant, HvG declines were associated with peak levels of circulating GvH clones.

Trimming took 5 bases from V and 1 from J, leaving 14 bases between them. Looked up from germline, CDR1 is SEHNR and CDR2 is FQNEAQ (reference sequence). CDR3 length: 15 amino acids. The table came from immunoSEQ multiplex PCR; TCRdb's copy has only in-frame clones and leaves some out. The sample contains tens of thousands of clones, nearly 95% of which appear only once. The sequencing here drew on unstimulated CD8+ T cells sorted from spleen or lymph node cells, taken before transplant. The V gene is TRBV7-9, the J gene TRBJ1-2, with TRBD1 as a possible D gene (5 bases). This clonotype originated in a human donor who was the organ donor for an intestinal transplant. CDR3 loop: CASSREAGINYGYTF. The CDR3 nucleotides are TGTGCCAGCAGCCGTGAGGCAGGGATTAACTATGGCTACACCTTC.